This record concerns one TCR beta chain sequence. From the germline J gene comes the end of the CDR3, since the read stops 3 residues before it. The CDR3 runs 15 residues. CDR1 is ENHRY, CDR2 SYGVKD, per germline. Assay: immunoSEQ multiplex PCR; the TCRdb copy retains only in-frame clones and omits some. The specimen's table records some 39,000 clones. This sample stems from a study of T cells in women clearing cervical HPV infection. V and J are TRBV10-3 and TRBJ2-3; 8 bases align to TRBD2. The sample taken for sequencing was blood buffy coat. The clonotype was recovered from a woman aged 18 to 75 with a cervical HPV16 infection that either progressed to CIN3+ or cleared (not recorded which). The CDR3 region is CAIRGRDFPGGTQYF. The part of the CDR3 DNA that was read is TGTGCCATAAGGGGCCGGGACTTCCCGGGGGGGACG.